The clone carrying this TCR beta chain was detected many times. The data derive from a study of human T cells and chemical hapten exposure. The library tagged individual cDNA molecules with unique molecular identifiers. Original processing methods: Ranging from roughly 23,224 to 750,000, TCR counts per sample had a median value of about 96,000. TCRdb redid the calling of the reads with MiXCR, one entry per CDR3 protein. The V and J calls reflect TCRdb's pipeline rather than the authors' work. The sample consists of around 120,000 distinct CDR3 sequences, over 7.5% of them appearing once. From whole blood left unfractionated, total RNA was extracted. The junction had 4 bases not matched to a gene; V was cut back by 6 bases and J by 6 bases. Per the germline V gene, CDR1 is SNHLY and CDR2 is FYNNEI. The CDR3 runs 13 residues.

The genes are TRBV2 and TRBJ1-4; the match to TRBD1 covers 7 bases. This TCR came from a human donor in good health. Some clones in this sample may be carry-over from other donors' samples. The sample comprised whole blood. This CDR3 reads CASSPRGDEKLFF. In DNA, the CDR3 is TGTGCCAGCAGCCCCAGGGGGGATGAAAAACTGTTTTTT.